This T cell receptor beta chain was observed in a study of human T cells and chemical hapten exposure. Looking at the study overall: How much TCR each sample yielded varied, mostly because pooled library volumes differed slightly.

Study findings and constraints: Donors' alopecia may make their immune response differ from healthy people's. Counts of expanded TCRs at PT1 were positively correlated with patch test score.

Each CDR3 protein gets one entry after TCRdb re-called the RACE reads with MiXCR. The data hold 300,000 to 450,000 distinct CDR3 sequences, with 4% to 6% observed a single time. Time point here: pre-sensitization, week 0. Treatment indicated: therapeutic diphenylcyclopropenone sensitization with weekly scalp DPC. V was clipped by 5 bases and J by 1 base; unmatched bases: 4. The CDR3 is 14 residues long. Worth noting for this clonotype: Its specificity is unknown.

This sequence originates from a woman aged 45-60 years with alopecia areata. Some clones in this sample may be carry-over from other donors' samples. The chain carries TRBV12-3 or TRBV12-4 and TRBJ1-1, with TRBD1 matching over 7 bases. Sequencing used whole blood, obtained in connection with sensitization to the hapten diphenylcyclopropenone (DPC). CDR3 sequence (DNA): TGTGCCAGCAGTCACAGGGGCCGGAACACTGAAGCTTTCTTT. It is translated as CASSHRGRNTEAFF.